This section outlines one T cell receptor beta chain sequence together with its context. The data stem from a study of T-cell reconstitution after alpha-beta-depleted transplantation in children. Researchers prepared the TCRbeta library using unique molecular identifiers, the study reports. Using its own MiXCR run on the PCR reads, TCRdb lists one record per CDR3 protein. The table lists 200,000 to 250,000 distinct CDR3 sequences, roughly 9% of them singletons, with 6.2% in the top ten. The V and J ends lost 5 bases and 8 bases respectively, with 21 bases between them. This CDR3 spans 15 amino acids. Per germline, CDR1 SEHNR and CDR2 FQNEAQ (reference sequence).

The V and J genes are TRBV7-9 and TRBJ1-2; D is possibly TRBD1 (6 bases). The sequencing used PBMCs from the stem cell graft donor, collected from the stem cell graft. The receptor comes from a human donor who donated a stem cell graft to a child with acute lymphoblastic leukemia. The CDR3 region is CASSVSNEQGFGYTF. The CDR3 DNA reads TGTGCCAGCAGCGTGTCTAATGAACAGGGCTTCGGCTACACCTTC.